This T cell receptor (beta chain) was sequenced in a study of T cell changes during pregnancy in multiple sclerosis. The count of this clone is one. Some clones are missing from TCRdb's copy, which holds only in-frame ones; the method was immunoSEQ multiplex PCR. The profile covers 60,000 to 90,000 clones, with over 75% appearing a single time and about 1.9% taken by the ten largest. V shed 2 bases and J shed 4 bases, with 9 bases lying between them. The CDR3 is 15 residues long. Germline V CDR1 and CDR2: MNHEY, SMNVEV (reference sequence). Sequencing was performed on peripheral blood, taken before pregnancy. The chain is built from TRBV27 and TRBJ2-6; D gene unclear. This receptor was identified in a female donor with multiple sclerosis, enrolled in a pregnancy study. The CDR3 loop reads CASSLSWWGANVLTF. In DNA form, the CDR3 reads TGTGCCAGCAGTTTAAGCTGGTGGGGGGCCAACGTCCTGACTTTC.